The present T cell receptor (beta chain) was sequenced within a study of post-analysis software for immune sequencing data. The study's findings and limits: The study found TRBV5-6, TRBV5-1 and TRBV20-1 among a few TRBV segments more frequent in patients than controls.

cDNA libraries of TCR beta carried unique molecular identifiers. Via MiXCR, TCRdb re-called the PCR reads, giving one row per CDR3 protein. Found here are over 300,000 distinct CDR3 sequences, around a third of them singletons; the top ten hold under 15%. Between the trimmed V and J ends, which lost 7 bases and 4 bases, there was a span of 16 bases. This CDR3 comprises 14 residues. Germline CDR1 is SEHNR and CDR2 is FQNEAQ (reference sequence). In the case of this clonotype: No antigen is known for it.

The sequencing sample was made of blood. The source is a girl aged 10 to 17 with multiple sclerosis. This chain uses TRBV7-9 with TRBJ1-2; possible D gene TRBD1, 5 bases. Here the CDR3 DNA reads TGTGCCAGCACCCTCGGGGGTGAGGTCTATGGCTACACCTTC. Translated, it gives CASTLGGEVYGYTF.